One sample yielded the 17 T cell receptor beta chains listed below, sequenced in a study of OX40 agonist ivuxolimab in advanced cancers. Method: immunoSEQ multiplex PCR; TCRdb's copy keeps in-frame clones and lacks some. The data contain tens of thousands of clones, over 80% of them singletons. Sequenced material: CD4+ or CD8+ T cells sorted from blood, taken in a trial of the OX40 agonist ivuxolimab. Source of these receptors: an adult with an advanced solid tumor such as melanoma, head and neck, liver or kidney cancer.

The chain couples TRBV27 to TRBJ2-7, with a tentative D call TRBD1 (6 bases). The V gene's germline CDR1 is MNHEY and CDR2 SMNVEV (reference sequence). The ends were cut back, 10 bases at V and 13 bases at J, with 20 bases in the middle. The length of the CDR3 is 11 residues. CDR3 protein: CATARGQHEYF. For the CDR3, the DNA is TGTGCCACCGCACGGGGACAACATGAATACTTC.

The chain links TRBV7-9 to TRBJ2-3; D may be TRBD2 (6 bases). The CDR3 loop spans 13 amino acids. Germline lookup yields CDR1 SEHNR and CDR2 FQNEAQ (reference sequence). Deletions cut 5 bases from V and 4 bases from J, with 10 bases between. CDR3 loop: CASSLGGSDTQYF. The DNA of the CDR3 is TGTGCCAGCAGCCTCGGAGGGTCAGATACGCAGTATTTT.

This chain uses TRBV4-3 with TRBJ1-2; D gene uncertain. The CDR3 runs to 15 residues. Germline V gene lookup returns CDR1 LGHNA and CDR2 YSLEER. V lost 1 base, J lost 2 bases, and 11 bases lay in between. The CDR3 DNA is TGCGCCAGCAGCCAAGTAGGTCAGAGCAACTATGGCTACACCTTC. Translated, it gives CASSQVGQSNYGYTF.

V is TRBV4-2 and J is TRBJ2-7; D may be TRBD2 (6 bases). Per the germline V gene, CDR1 is LGHNA and CDR2 is YNFKEQ. Deletions cut 1 base from V and 3 bases from J, with 7 bases between. This CDR3 contains 13 residues. The CDR3 here is CASSQGLVYEQYF. Written as DNA, the CDR3 is TGTGCCAGCAGCCAAGGACTAGTCTACGAGCAGTACTTC.

This clone has only one observation. The chain uses TRBV12-5 and TRBJ2-1; 9 bases are a match to TRBD2. The CDR3 length is 16 residues. Germline loops: CDR1 LGHNT, CDR2 FRNRAP. Trimming at V came to 6 bases and at J to 7 bases, leaving 13 bases not matched to a gene. The CDR3: CASGTDGASGVNEQFF. The CDR3 DNA reads TGTGCTAGTGGGACCGACGGGGCTAGCGGGGTAAATGAGCAGTTCTTC.

The chain joins TRBV27 to TRBJ1-2; TRBD1 matches at 7 bases. J was trimmed by 8 bases and V by 3 bases; bases with no gene match: 3. The CDR3 has 12 residues. Germline-derived CDR1 and CDR2 are MNHEY and SMNVEV (reference sequence). CDR3 bases: TGTGCCAGCAGTTTCACAGGGGACGGCTACACCTTC. Its protein product is CASSFTGDGYTF.

The rearrangement joins TRBV4-1 to TRBJ2-5, with TRBD2 identical over 8 bases. Germline loops: CDR1 MGHRA, CDR2 YSYEKL. The ends lost 3 bases at V and 3 bases at J; junction bases unmatched: 9. There are 16 residues in the CDR3. Here the CDR3 reads CASSQAVGAGEETQYF. DNA of the CDR3: TGCGCCAGCAGCCAGGCCGTTGGAGCGGGGGAAGAGACCCAGTACTTC.

The rearrangement joins TRBV7-8 to TRBJ2-1; either TRBD1 or TRBD2 may fit D (5 bases each). Trimming stripped 6 bases from V and 5 bases from J, with 20 bases between. The CDR3 extends over 16 amino acids. CDR1 is SGHVS and CDR2 is FQNEAQ in the germline V gene. The CDR3 protein is CASRLFRDPDDNEQFF. The CDR3 DNA follows: TGTGCCAGCAGACTTTTCCGGGACCCCGACGACAATGAGCAGTTCTTC.

This chain uses TRBV27 with TRBJ1-2; 7 nucleotides line up with TRBD1. Per the germline V gene, CDR1 is MNHEY and CDR2 is SMNVEV (reference sequence). Trimming removed 6 bases from V and 3 bases from J; junction bases left unmatched: 4. This CDR3 is built from 13 residues. CDR3 sequence (DNA): TGTGCCAGCAGCGACAGGGAGGACTATGGCTACACCTTC. This gives the protein CASSDREDYGYTF.

The rearrangement links TRBV28 to TRBJ1-2; 9 positions match TRBD1. This CDR3 is built from 15 residues. Germline lookup yields CDR1 MDHEN and CDR2 SYDVKM. With V trimmed by 5 bases and J by 8 bases, 12 bases remained unmatched. The CDR3 loop is CASSPSRDRVGGYTF. The DNA of the CDR3 is TGTGCCAGCAGTCCGTCCCGGGACAGGGTTGGCGGCTACACCTTC.

The count of this clone is one. The genes are TRBV4-1 and TRBJ1-3, with D uncertain. Looked up from germline, CDR1 is MGHRA and CDR2 is YSYEKL. With 0 bases removed from V and 7 bases from J, the gap between germline ends came to 13 bases. The CDR3 has 15 amino acids. The CDR3 bases are TGCGCCAGCAGCCAAGAGGGTCGGAGAAGCAACACCATATATTTT. Translated: CASSQEGRRSNTIYF.

This chain connects TRBV5-6 to TRBJ2-7, with 8 bases identical to TRBD1. Germline CDR1 is SGHDT and CDR2 is YYEEEE. V lost 4 bases to trimming and J lost 4 bases; unmatched junction nucleotides: 7. This CDR3 has 14 residues. The CDR3 nucleotides read TGTGCCAGCAGCGTATCCGGGACAGGTTACGAGCAGTACTTC. Translation gives CASSVSGTGYEQYF.

The V call is TRBV6-5, the J call TRBJ1-2; D remains ambiguous. The CDR3 runs 13 residues. Germline V gene sequence: CDR1 MNHEY, CDR2 SVGAGI. V was shortened by 5 bases and J by 2 bases, with 9 bases between the two germline ends. CDR3 residues: CASSENWNYGYTF. The CDR3 nucleotides are TGTGCCAGCAGTGAGAACTGGAACTATGGCTACACCTTC.

This chain connects TRBV10-2 to TRBJ2-3, with 7 bases fitting TRBD1. V lost 8 bases and J lost 2; bases outside the gene matches: 19. Germline loops: CDR1 WSHSY, CDR2 SAAADI. There are 18 residues in the CDR3. Written as DNA, the CDR3 is TGCGCCAGCTATACCCTAAAGCTAGGGGACAGAGTCACAGATACGCAGTATTTT. Encoded protein: CASYTLKLGDRVTDTQYF.

V gene TRBV7-9 combines with J gene TRBJ2-3; 7 positions match TRBD2. V lost 1 base to trimming and J lost 5 bases; unmatched junction nucleotides: 6. The CDR3 has 15 residues. The germline CDR1 and CDR2 sequences are SEHNR and FQNEAQ (reference sequence). The CDR3 sequence is CASSLGAGVKDTQYF. Here the CDR3 DNA reads TGTGCCAGCAGCTTAGGTGCGGGGGTTAAAGATACGCAGTATTTT.

This rearrangement joins TRBV7-9 to TRBJ2-1; the match to TRBD1 covers 8 bases. Germline lookup yields CDR1 SEHNR and CDR2 FQNEAQ (reference sequence). The CDR3 extends over 15 amino acids. After removal of 3 bases from V and 7 bases from J, the junction contained 8 bases not matched to a gene. The CDR3 nucleotides are TGTGCCAGCAGCTTCGGGCAGGGGGCCTTGAATGAGCAGTTCTTC. Its translation is CASSFGQGALNEQFF.

This chain uses TRBV7-9 with TRBJ2-1, with 8 bases that match TRBD2. With 3 bases clipped from V and 6 bases from J, the junction kept 7 bases outside the gene matches. In germline, CDR1 is SEHNR, CDR2 FQNEAQ (reference sequence). The CDR3 is 15 residues long. CDR3 nucleotides: TGTGCCAGCAGCTTTCTCGGGGGGGAAGGCAATGAGCAGTTCTTC. Amino acid sequence: CASSFLGGEGNEQFF.